This T cell receptor (beta chain) was profiled in a study of blood T cell repertoires in COVID-19. Libraries were prepared by immunoSEQ multiplex PCR; TCRdb keeps only in-frame clonotypes and omits some of them. Among 56,000 or so clones, roughly 89% were seen once, and the ten largest hold approximately 3.9%. This CDR3 is 15 amino acids long. Trimming took 0 bases from V and 2 from J; bases not matched to a gene: 3. Germline lookup yields CDR1 SGDLS and CDR2 YYNGEE. Sequencing was carried out using peripheral blood. The chain combines TRBV9 with TRBJ2-5; 8 bases agree with TRBD2. This receptor was identified in a man aged 50-60 years with acute or convalescent COVID-19. The CDR3 protein is CASSVVTSGQETQYF. The DNA for the CDR3 is TGTGCCAGCAGCGTAGTCACTAGCGGTCAAGAGACCCAGTACTTC.